The present entry profiles one T cell receptor beta chain with its context. The germline gives CDR1 SGHRS, CDR2 YFSETQ. The CDR3 has 17 residues. Trimming pared 0 bases from V and 5 bases from J, leaving 19 bases between. Per the authors' pipeline: Amplification from reference gene primers served as the basis for estimated nucleated cell counts. Profiling relied on immunoSEQ multiplex PCR, and the TCRdb table lists in-frame clones only, not all of them. V and J calls and clone size come straight from that table; D and trimming were deduced from the DNA. This sample has tens of thousands of clones, with over 85% found just once. These data originate in a study of blood T cell repertoires in COVID-19. Looking at the study overall: Nucleic acid was either cDNA or gDNA, and it came from T cells, B-cell-depleted T cells, or PBMCs.

The source material was peripheral blood. The chain couples TRBV5-1 to TRBJ2-3; D possibly corresponds to TRBD2 (7 bases). The receptor was isolated from a middle-aged man with COVID-19, enrolled during active disease. CDR3 amino acids: CASSLARGAPEIDTQYF. CDR3 bases: TGCGCCAGCAGCTTGGCTCGGGGGGCCCCGGAGATAGATACGCAGTATTTT. Complete variable domain (other parts from reference TRBV5-1 and TRBJ2-3): KAGVTQTPRYLIKTRGQQVTLSCSPISGHRSVSWYQQTPGQGLQFLFEYFSETQRNKGNFPGRFSGRQFSNSRSEMNVSTLELGDSALYLCASSLARGAPEIDTQYFGPGTRLTVL.